This T cell receptor beta chain derives from a study of lymphopenia after photon versus proton radiotherapy. Study observations and caveats: Post-nadir TCR diversity decline inversely tracked overall survival among those who died. Relative stability marked proton patients; photon patients lost diversity and naive cells.

A word on this clone: The antigen is undetermined.

V was shortened by 5 bases and J by 3 bases, with 7 bases between the two germline ends. The CDR3 covers 13 residues. Germline lookup yields CDR1 MNHNY and CDR2 SVGAGI (reference sequence). Profiled with immunoSEQ multiplex PCR; TCRdb holds only in-frame clones, not every one. The data contain roughly 150,000 clones, 70% to 90% of them singletons. The sequences come from peripheral blood, collected from a patient treated with photon-based radiotherapy. This chain uses TRBV6-6 with TRBJ2-2; D not certain. The receptor was isolated from a man aged 45-60 years with gastric cancer. In DNA form, the CDR3 reads TGTGCCAGCAGTAACGAATACACCGGGGAGCTGTTTTTT. Its protein is CASSNEYTGELFF.